The rows below give T cell receptor beta chains drawn from one sample of a study of cytomegalovirus exposure and HLA in healthy donors. TCRdb's table, derived via immunoSEQ multiplex PCR, lists solely in-frame clones and lacks some. The top ten hold about 1.7% of the sample, which has 100,000 to 150,000 clones, about 96% seen once. Input material: PBMCs. The receptors stem from a man in his late teens or twenties in good health and CMV-seronegative. Each CDR3 is given with its conserved first and last residue. The D gene is left open where the match is weak. Part of the rows lack a size; the others show once, few, many or a class for expanded clones.

TRBV27,TRBJ2-1,.,.,CASSRGQLNNEQFF,TGTGCCAGCAGTCGGGGACAACTGAACAATGAGCAGTTCTTC
TRBV18,TRBJ2-1,.,.,CASSPQWALAGNEQFF,TGTGCCAGCTCACCACAATGGGCCCTGGCCGGAAATGAGCAGTTCTTC
TRBV7-9,TRBJ2-1,.,.,CASSLGTENEQFF,TGTGCCAGCAGCTTAGGCACTGAGAATGAGCAGTTCTTC
TRBV19,TRBJ2-1,TRBD2,.,CASSITAGEGNEQFF,TGTGCCAGTAGTATCACAGCGGGAGAAGGCAATGAGCAGTTCTTC
TRBV19,TRBJ2-7,TRBD2,.,CASSLAGKNEQYF,TGTGCCAGTAGTCTAGCGGGAAAAAACGAGCAGTACTTC
TRBV7-2,TRBJ2-7,.,.,CASSSPDFPSYEQYF,TGTGCCAGCAGCTCGCCGGACTTCCCATCCTACGAGCAGTACTTC
TRBV5-1,TRBJ2-3,.,.,CASRSLDGPRMDTQYF,TGCGCCAGCAGATCCTTGGATGGGCCTCGAATGGATACGCAGTATTTT
TRBV7-9,TRBJ2-4,.,.,CASSYSTGVAKNIQYF,TGTGCCAGCAGCTATTCGACAGGCGTCGCCAAAAACATTCAGTACTTC
TRBV6-5,TRBJ2-1,.,.,CASSYSSVSNEQFF,TGTGCCAGCAGTTACTCGTCCGTCTCCAATGAGCAGTTCTTC
TRBV6-1,TRBJ1-1,.,.,CASSARGNTEAFF,TGTGCCAGCAGTGCTCGAGGGAACACTGAAGCTTTCTTT
TRBV18,TRBJ1-5,.,once,CASSPLYDRNQPQHF,TGTGCCAGCTCACCCCTATATGATCGCAATCAGCCCCAGCATTTT
TRBV29-1,TRBJ1-1,.,.,CSVEVAREGTEAFF,TGCAGCGTTGAAGTAGCCAGGGAGGGCACTGAAGCTTTCTTT
TRBV28,TRBJ2-3,TRBD2,.,CASSLWASGGGTDTQYF,TGTGCCAGCAGTTTATGGGCTAGCGGGGGCGGCACAGATACGCAGTATTTT
TRBV11-1,TRBJ2-1,.,.,CASSLDLSSYNEQFF,TGTGCCAGCAGCTTAGATTTGAGCTCCTACAATGAGCAGTTCTTC
TRBV23-1,TRBJ2-7,TRBD1,.,CASSPDRGPSSYEQYF,TGCGCCAGCAGTCCAGACAGGGGACCGAGCTCCTACGAGCAGTACTTC
TRBV11-3,TRBJ1-4,.,.,CASSLGQISTATNEKLFF,TGTGCCAGCAGCTTAGGACAGATATCGACTGCAACTAATGAAAAACTGTTTTTT
TRBV7-9,TRBJ2-2,TRBD2,.,CASSSLAGMGTGELFF,TGTGCCAGCAGCTCTTTAGCGGGAATGGGTACCGGGGAGCTGTTTTTT
TRBV29-1,TRBJ1-2,.,.,CSVGEGDTYGYTF,TGCAGCGTGGGCGAGGGGGATACTTATGGCTACACCTTC
TRBV5-6,TRBJ2-7,.,.,CASSFSRQGTYEQYF,TGTGCCAGCAGCTTCTCTCGCCAGGGAACCTACGAGCAGTACTTC
TRBV25-1,TRBJ2-3,.,.,CASSEGQGSGTQYF,TGTGCCAGCAGTGAAGGGCAGGGGTCGGGTACGCAGTATTTT
TRBV7-2,TRBJ1-5,.,.,CASSLTRGNQPQHF,TGTGCCAGCAGCTTAACCCGAGGCAATCAGCCCCAGCATTTT
TRBV29-1,TRBJ2-3,TRBD2,.,CSVGGGTSGKDTQYF,TGCAGCGTTGGGGGCGGGACTAGCGGCAAGGATACGCAGTATTTT
TRBV5-1,TRBJ2-7,TRBD1,.,CASSHGQGGYEQYF,TGCGCCAGCAGCCATGGACAGGGGGGATACGAGCAGTACTTC
TRBV11-2,TRBJ1-2,.,.,CASSPNPGEPGYTF,TGTGCCAGCAGCCCCAACCCAGGGGAACCTGGCTACACCTTC
TRBV9,TRBJ2-2,TRBD2,.,CASSDGTSGSNRRTGELFF,TGTGCCAGCAGCGACGGGACTAGCGGGAGTAATCGACGAACCGGGGAGCTGTTTTTT
TRBV6-1,TRBJ2-5,.,.,CASRRDRGETQYF,TGTGCCAGCAGGCGGGACAGAGGAGAGACCCAGTACTTC
TRBV6-4,TRBJ2-2,TRBD1,.,CASSQQGATNTGELFF,TGTGCCAGCAGCCAACAGGGGGCTACGAACACCGGGGAGCTGTTTTTT
TRBV7-9,TRBJ1-4,.,.,CASSLAEGSALFF,TGTGCCAGCAGCTTAGCGGAGGGTAGCGCACTGTTTTTT
TRBV5-6,TRBJ2-7,TRBD2,.,CASSLIRAGADEQYF,TGTGCCAGCAGCTTGATTCGAGCGGGAGCAGACGAGCAGTACTTC
TRBV7-2,TRBJ2-2,TRBD2,.,CASPRTSVAGELFF,TGTGCCAGCCCCCGGACTAGCGTGGCCGGGGAGCTGTTTTTT
TRBV5-4,TRBJ2-3,.,.,CASSLNIDTDTQYF,TGTGCCAGCAGCTTGAACATCGACACAGATACGCAGTATTTT
TRBV27,TRBJ2-3,TRBD2,.,CASSRTSSDTQYF,TGTGCCAGCAGTCGGACTAGTTCCGATACGCAGTATTTT
TRBV5-1,TRBJ2-1,TRBD2,.,CASSLRASGPDNEQFF,TGCGCCAGCAGCTTGAGGGCTAGCGGGCCTGACAATGAGCAGTTCTTC
TRBV6-5,TRBJ1-5,TRBD1,.,CASSYSGQGGQPQHF,TGTGCCAGCAGTTACTCGGGACAGGGTGGGCAGCCCCAGCATTTT
TRBV4-2,TRBJ2-3,TRBD2,.,CASSQGTSGSMADTQYF,TGTGCCAGCAGCCAAGGGACTAGCGGGAGTATGGCAGATACGCAGTATTTT
TRBV6-1,TRBJ2-7,.,.,CASSDSDYAGGQYF,TGTGCCAGCAGTGACTCTGACTACGCTGGTGGGCAGTACTTC
TRBV27,TRBJ2-3,.,.,CASTIFPQAQYF,TGTGCCAGCACCATTTTCCCGCAGGCGCAGTATTTT
TRBV7-3,TRBJ1-4,.,.,CASSLTADGNEKLFF,TGTGCCAGCAGCTTAACGGCCGATGGTAATGAAAAACTGTTTTTT
TRBV28,TRBJ2-7,TRBD2,.,CASSLAPGLVDEQYF,TGTGCCAGCAGTTTAGCCCCGGGACTAGTGGACGAGCAGTACTTC
TRBV5-6,TRBJ1-1,TRBD1,.,CASSSRQGEAAFF,TGTGCCAGCAGCTCTCGACAGGGGGAGGCAGCTTTCTTT
TRBV6-5,TRBJ2-5,TRBD1,.,CASSRTGRETQYF,TGTGCCAGCAGTCGGACAGGGAGGGAGACCCAGTACTTC
TRBV27,TRBJ2-7,TRBD1,.,CASSSLPGQGLGEQYF,TGTGCCAGCAGTTCCCTCCCGGGACAGGGATTAGGGGAGCAGTACTTC
TRBV19,TRBJ1-1,.,.,CASSRQSEAFF,TGTGCCAGCAGTAGACAGTCAGAAGCTTTCTTT
TRBV20-1,TRBJ1-3,.,.,CSARSGNTIYF,TGCAGTGCTAGATCGGGAAACACCATATATTTT
TRBV29-1,TRBJ1-2,.,.,CSVTPGGAGYTF,TGCAGCGTTACCCCGGGGGGGGCGGGCTACACCTTC
TRBV25-1,TRBJ1-2,.,.,CASSDPGDYGYTF,TGTGCCAGCAGTGATCCCGGGGATTATGGCTACACCTTC
TRBV5-1,TRBJ2-5,.,.,CASSLEPSSRETQYF,TGCGCCAGCAGCTTAGAACCGAGCTCGAGGGAGACCCAGTACTTC
TRBV5-8,TRBJ1-5,.,.,CASSPRRGKQVLNQPQHF,TGTGCCAGCAGCCCCAGGAGGGGAAAGCAGGTCCTTAATCAGCCCCAGCATTTT
TRBV6-5,TRBJ1-2,TRBD1,.,CASSSPRGQTLRGYTF,TGTGCCAGCAGTTCTCCTAGGGGGCAAACTCTACGGGGCTACACCTTC
TRBV11-3,TRBJ2-2,TRBD2,.,CASSSTLAGTNTGELFF,TGTGCCAGCAGCTCCACTCTAGCGGGAACGAACACCGGGGAGCTGTTTTTT
TRBV5-4,TRBJ1-4,.,.,CASSPEEGYATNEKLFF,TGTGCCAGCAGCCCGGAGGAGGGATATGCAACTAATGAAAAACTGTTTTTT
TRBV9,TRBJ2-3,TRBD1,.,CASSVEQGVTDTQYF,TGTGCCAGCAGCGTAGAACAGGGGGTCACAGATACGCAGTATTTT
TRBV30,TRBJ1-3,.,.,CAWSPGVSGNTIYF,TGTGCCTGGAGTCCAGGGGTATCTGGAAACACCATATATTTT
TRBV5-6,TRBJ2-7,.,.,CASSSATGGPIYEQYF,TGTGCCAGCAGCTCCGCGACAGGAGGACCTATTTACGAGCAGTACTTC
TRBV6-4,TRBJ1-1,.,.,CASSDSSRGLTEAFF,TGTGCCAGCAGTGACTCTTCCCGAGGACTCACTGAAGCTTTCTTT
TRBV10-3,TRBJ2-7,.,.,CAISEGPSEQYF,TGTGCCATCAGTGAGGGGCCATCCGAGCAGTACTTC
TRBV11-1,TRBJ2-1,TRBD1,.,CASSQGAGWSYNEQFF,TGTGCCAGCAGCCAGGGGGCAGGGTGGTCCTACAATGAGCAGTTCTTC